The T cell receptor beta chain under discussion was sequenced for a study of T cell responses to AZD1222 COVID-19 vaccine. The table came from immunoSEQ multiplex PCR; TCRdb's copy has only in-frame clones and leaves some out. The profile shows about 140,000 clones, 85% to 95% of them singletons. This CDR3 has 14 residues. In germline, CDR1 is SEHNR, CDR2 FQNEAQ (reference sequence). Unmatched junction bases numbered 7, after V lost 5 bases and J lost 4 bases. Study conclusions and caveats: Possibly, clonal diversity was underestimated; donors were largely white British and included more females. None of the repertoires were sampled until the peak T cell response had passed. Seropositive at baseline were only a handful of AZD1222 recipients.

For this clone: The antigen remains undetermined.

The material was peripheral blood, obtained on day 0 of AZD1222 vaccination. This receptor was taken from an adult in good health. This chain uses TRBV7-9 with TRBJ2-7; 8 positions match TRBD2. The CDR3 DNA reads as TGTGCCAGCAGCCCGTCCGGGGGGGGTTACGAGCAGTACTTC. It codes for CASSPSGGGYEQYF. Complete variable domain (other parts from reference TRBV7-9 and TRBJ2-7): DTGVSQNPRHKITKRGQNVTFRCDPISEHNRLYWYRQTLGQGPEFLTYFQNEAQLEKSRLLSDRFSAERPKGSFSTLEIQRTEQGDSAMYLCASSPSGGGYEQYFGPGTRLTVT.